A single sample gave rise to the 27 T cell receptor beta chains below, sequenced in a study of neoadjuvant anti-PD-1 for oral cavity cancer. Generated by immunoSEQ multiplex PCR, the TCRdb table keeps only in-frame clones and is missing some. The sample contains fewer than 7,000 clones, 74% of which appear only once. Sequencing used PBMCs, obtained before nivolumab (anti-PD-1) treatment. The receptor source for this set is a person aged 35-79 years with oral cavity squamous cell carcinoma.

The V gene is TRBV6-5, the J gene TRBJ2-1, with 13 bases matching TRBD2. Trimming at V came to 0 bases and at J to 10 bases, leaving 3 bases not matched to a gene. The CDR3 covers 15 residues. Germline V gives CDR1 MNHEY, CDR2 SVGAGI. The CDR3 coding sequence is TGTGCCAGCAGTTACTCGACTAGCGGGGGGAGGGAGCAGTTCTTC. Protein: CASSYSTSGGREQFF.

This chain links TRBV9 with TRBJ2-5; 7 bases are shared with TRBD2. Trimming at V came to 4 bases and at J to 3 bases, leaving 15 bases not matched to a gene. The CDR3 extends over 17 amino acids. Germline values: CDR1 SGDLS, CDR2 YYNGEE. CDR3 in DNA: TGTGCCAGCAGCCCGGGGGTGGCTAGCGGTTTTAAAGAGACCCAGTACTTC. Its translation: CASSPGVASGFKETQYF.

This chain connects TRBV7-2 to TRBJ1-6, with 11 bases fitting TRBD1. Trimming at V came to 1 base and at J to 10 bases, leaving 9 bases not matched to a gene. This CDR3 region has 17 residues. CDR1 is SGHTA and CDR2 is FQGNSA in the germline V gene. CDR3 sequence: CASSLGSDRGRRSPLHF. The CDR3 nucleotides read TGTGCCAGCAGCTTAGGCTCGGACAGGGGGCGAAGGTCACCCCTCCACTTT.

This clone occurred a few times. V usage is TRBV27 and J usage is TRBJ1-5; D gene ambiguous. This CDR3 has 15 amino acids. Between the trimmed V and J ends, which lost 4 bases and 1 base, there was a span of 11 bases. Germline CDR1 reads MNHEY; CDR2 reads SMNVEV (reference sequence). CDR3 bases: TGTGCCAGCAGTTCGGGTTTAGGGAGCAATCAGCCCCAGCATTTT. It yields the protein CASSSGLGSNQPQHF.

The chain couples TRBV6-5 to TRBJ1-2; 7 bases line up with TRBD1. Trimming cost V 6 bases and J 5 bases; bases outside gene matches: 12. CDR1 and CDR2 (germline): MNHEY, SVGAGI. The CDR3 extends over 15 amino acids. CDR3 coding DNA: TGTGCCAGCAGAACCCGAAAAACAGGGGCATATGGCTACACCTTC. Protein product: CASRTRKTGAYGYTF.

The V gene is TRBV5-1, the J gene TRBJ1-1, with D tentatively TRBD1 (5 bases). The V end was cut by 0 bases, the J end by 0 bases, with 6 bases between. CDR1 SGHRS and CDR2 YFSETQ come from the germline V gene. This CDR3 contains 14 residues. The CDR3 loop is CASSLGGVNTEAFF. The CDR3 DNA follows: TGCGCCAGCAGCTTGGGAGGGGTGAACACTGAAGCTTTCTTT.

V gene TRBV6-1 combines with J gene TRBJ2-3; no reliable D call. The V end lost 2 bases, the J end lost 5 bases, and 5 bases lay between the germline ends. This CDR3 spans 12 amino acids. Per germline, CDR1 MNHNS and CDR2 SASEGT. The CDR3 here is CASSETRDTQYF. The DNA of the CDR3 is TGTGCCAGCAGTGAAACCAGAGATACGCAGTATTTT.

The chain joins TRBV2 to TRBJ2-3, with TRBD1 matching over 9 bases. In germline, CDR1 is SNHLY, CDR2 FYNNEI. J was trimmed by 2 bases and V by 4 bases; bases with no gene match: 7. CDR3 length: 16 residues. CDR3 coding DNA: TGTGCCAGCAGTGCAGGGACAGGGTATTTCACAGATACGCAGTATTTT. Translated: CASSAGTGYFTDTQYF.

In its sample, this clone was seen a few times. The rearrangement joins TRBV10-1 to TRBJ2-1, with 9 bases lining up with TRBD1. Per the germline V gene, CDR1 is WNHNN and CDR2 is SYGVQD (reference sequence). The V segment lost 4 bases and the J segment 4 bases; nucleotides outside the gene matches: 23. The CDR3 runs to 21 residues. The CDR3 region has the DNA TGCGCCAGCAGTGCTGGCCCGTCGGGGACAGGGTCCTTGTACCCGTACAATGAGCAGTTCTTC. It codes for CASSAGPSGTGSLYPYNEQFF.

DNA for the CDR3: TGTGCCAGCTCCAAAAGGGTCGGAAACAATGAGCAGTTCTTC. Its translation: CASSKRVGNNEQFF. This rearrangement joins TRBV2 to TRBJ2-1; D is ambiguous. Germline-derived CDR1 and CDR2 are SNHLY and FYNNEI. The CDR3 runs to 14 residues. The ends were cut back, 8 bases at V and 5 bases at J, with 16 bases in the middle.

This chain links TRBV9 with TRBJ2-3, with TRBD2 identical over 12 bases. Germline CDR1 is SGDLS and CDR2 is YYNGEE. The CDR3 loop spans 17 amino acids. V was clipped by 4 bases and J by 8 bases; unmatched bases: 14. CDR3 residues: CASSPRGLAGGQGTQYF. For the CDR3, the DNA is TGTGCCAGCAGCCCGAGGGGCCTAGCGGGGGGGCAAGGTACGCAGTATTTT.

The rearrangement uses TRBV7-9 and TRBJ1-2, with unresolved D. The CDR3 is made up of 14 amino acids. Between the trimmed V and J ends, which lost 0 bases and 0 bases, there was a span of 5 bases. Per germline, CDR1 SEHNR and CDR2 FQNEAQ (reference sequence). CDR3 amino acids: CASSLAVANYGYTF. CDR3 sequence (DNA): TGTGCCAGCAGCTTAGCAGTAGCTAACTATGGCTACACCTTC.

The chain couples TRBV20-1 to TRBJ2-7; the D gene is possibly TRBD1 (5 bases). CDR1 is DFQATT and CDR2 is SNEGSKA in the germline V gene (reference sequence). The CDR3 is 11 residues long. V dropped 0 bases and J dropped 6 bases, with 6 bases sitting between them. CDR3 nucleotide sequence: TGCAGTGCTAGAGAACAGGTCGAGCAGTACTTC. Protein sequence: CSAREQVEQYF.

This clone was picked up a small number of times. The gene calls are TRBV16 and TRBJ1-5; D ambiguous. The CDR3 loop spans 14 amino acids. Germline values: CDR1 KGHSY, CDR2 FQNENV. Deletions cut 0 bases from V and 1 base from J, with 4 bases between. CDR3 coding DNA: TGTGCCAGCAGCCAATCGGGGAGCAATCAGCCCCAGCATTTT. Its translation is CASSQSGSNQPQHF. Full variable domain (outside the CDR3, taken from reference TRBV16 and TRBJ1-5): GEEVAQTPKHLVRGEGQKAKLYCAPIKGHSYVFWYQQVLKNEFKFLISFQNENVFDETGMPKERFSAKCLPNSPCSLEIQATKLEDSAVYFCASSQSGSNQPQHFGDGTRLSIL.

The rearrangement links TRBV5-1 to TRBJ2-7; D gene unclear. The V and J ends lost 0 bases and 3 bases respectively, with 13 bases between them. The CDR3 runs 15 residues. The germline V gene encodes CDR1 SGHRS and CDR2 YFSETQ. DNA of the CDR3: TGCGCCAGCAGCTTGGATTCGACCAGACTCTACGAGCAGTACTTC. Its translation: CASSLDSTRLYEQYF.

V usage is TRBV4-3 and J usage is TRBJ1-1, with TRBD1 as a possible D gene (5 bases). Trimming stripped 1 base from V and 6 bases from J, with 12 bases between. This CDR3 is built from 14 residues. Germline CDR1 reads LGHNA; CDR2 reads YSLEER. DNA for the CDR3: TGCGCCAGCAGCCAAGTTCGGGGGTCGGCTGAAGCTTTCTTT. Its protein product is CASSQVRGSAEAFF.

The genes are TRBV5-3 and TRBJ2-3; weak D call: TRBD1 (6 bases). TRBV5-3 is an ORF for which the function is uncertain. The V and J ends lost 0 bases and 0 bases respectively, with 14 bases between them. CDR3 length: 17 amino acids. The CDR3 reads CARSLGDTISSTDTQYF. The CDR3 DNA follows: TGTGCCAGAAGCTTGGGGGACACAATCTCTAGCACAGATACGCAGTATTTT.

The gene calls are TRBV29-1 and TRBJ1-5; no clear D gene. Germline CDR1 SQVTM, CDR2 ANQGSEA. CDR3 length equals 12 residues. V was clipped by 7 bases and J by 4 bases, with 11 bases between them. CDR3 sequence reads: CSAGEANQPQHF. Here the CDR3 DNA reads TGCAGCGCTGGAGAGGCGAATCAGCCCCAGCATTTT.

This clone was seen once. This rearrangement joins TRBV7-9 to TRBJ2-1; 9 nucleotides agree with TRBD1. The CDR3 spans 13 residues. With V trimmed by 4 bases and J by 7 bases, 2 bases remained unmatched. CDR1 is SEHNR and CDR2 is FQNEAQ in the germline V gene (reference sequence). CDR3: CASSSGQGNEQFF. DNA for the CDR3: TGTGCCAGCAGCTCGGGACAGGGAAATGAGCAGTTCTTC.

The chain carries TRBV15 and TRBJ1-2, with 7 bases matching TRBD1. The V gene end was trimmed by 1 base and the J gene end by 4 bases; junction bases not matched to a gene: 6. Germline CDR1 is LNHNV and CDR2 is YYDKDF (reference sequence). The CDR3 contains 15 residues. CDR3 DNA sequence: TGTGCCACCAGCAGAGGCCAGGACAGGACCTATGGCTACACCTTC. It yields the protein CATSRGQDRTYGYTF.

The rearrangement uses TRBV19 and TRBJ1-1; 9 nucleotides match TRBD1. The CDR3 has 15 residues. The V gene's germline CDR1 is LNHDA and CDR2 SQIVND (reference sequence). The junction had 6 bases not matched to a gene; V was cut back by 3 bases and J by 4 bases. CDR3 DNA: TGTGCCAGTAGTATTTTCGACAGGGGGAGCACTGAAGCTTTCTTT. It encodes CASSIFDRGSTEAFF.

This clone came up once. V usage is TRBV19 and J usage is TRBJ2-7; D is uncertain. The V gene lost 4 bases and the J gene lost 3 bases, with 7 bases spanning the gap. CDR3 size: 12 residues. Germline V lookup: CDR1 LNHDA, CDR2 SQIVND (reference sequence). Here the CDR3 DNA reads TGTGCCAGTAGTACCAACAGCTACGAGCAGTACTTC. This codes for CASSTNSYEQYF.

The V gene is TRBV9, the J gene TRBJ2-2, with 7 bases identical to TRBD1. The CDR3 contains 16 residues. Germline V lookup: CDR1 SGDLS, CDR2 YYNGEE. V gave up 0 bases and J gave up 6 bases; unmatched junction bases: 8. The DNA of the CDR3 is TGTGCCAGCAGCGTAGCGACAGGGTTATTGCCCGGGGAGCTGTTTTTT. Protein sequence: CASSVATGLLPGELFF. Full variable domain (rest looked up from reference TRBV9 and TRBJ2-2): DSGVTQTPKHLITATGQRVTLRCSPRSGDLSVYWYQQSLDQGLQFLIQYYNGEERAKGNILERFSAQQFPDLHSELNLSSLELGDSALYFCASSVATGLLPGELFFGEGSRLTVL.

V is TRBV4-3 and J is TRBJ2-7; D may be TRBD1 (6 bases). This CDR3 has 13 amino acids. V shed 2 bases and J shed 4 bases, with 9 bases lying between them. The germline CDR1 and CDR2 sequences are LGHNA and YSLEER. As DNA, the CDR3 is TGCGCCAGCAGCCAAACACAGGGTTACGAGCAGTACTTC. It is translated as CASSQTQGYEQYF.

This chain uses TRBV6-1 with TRBJ2-5; D gene ambiguous. This CDR3 is 13 amino acids long. Trimming left V 5 bases short and J 2 bases short, with 9 bases between. The germline CDR1 and CDR2 sequences are MNHNS and SASEGT. The DNA of the CDR3 is TGTGCCAGCAGTCGTCTACCTCAAGAGACCCAGTACTTC. Translated, it gives CASSRLPQETQYF.

The rearrangement uses TRBV10-3 and TRBJ2-7, with 7 nucleotides matching TRBD2. This CDR3 spans 16 amino acids. The germline V gene encodes CDR1 ENHRY and CDR2 SYGVKD. Germline trimming cut 4 bases from V and 2 bases from J; bases unmatched to any gene: 11. The CDR3: CAISATPSGETYEQYF. DNA for the CDR3: TGTGCCATCAGTGCTACCCCAAGCGGGGAGACCTACGAGCAGTACTTC.

The chain carries TRBV4-3 and TRBJ2-6, with 7 positions matching TRBD1. The J segment lost 3 bases and the V segment lost 0 bases, leaving 8 bases of the junction unmatched. Looked up from germline, CDR1 is LGHNA and CDR2 is YSLEER. The CDR3 is 18 residues long. The CDR3 bases are TGCGCCAGCAGCCAAGAGTCGCCAGGGGGTTTTGGGGCCAACGTCCTGACTTTC. It is translated as CASSQESPGGFGANVLTF.